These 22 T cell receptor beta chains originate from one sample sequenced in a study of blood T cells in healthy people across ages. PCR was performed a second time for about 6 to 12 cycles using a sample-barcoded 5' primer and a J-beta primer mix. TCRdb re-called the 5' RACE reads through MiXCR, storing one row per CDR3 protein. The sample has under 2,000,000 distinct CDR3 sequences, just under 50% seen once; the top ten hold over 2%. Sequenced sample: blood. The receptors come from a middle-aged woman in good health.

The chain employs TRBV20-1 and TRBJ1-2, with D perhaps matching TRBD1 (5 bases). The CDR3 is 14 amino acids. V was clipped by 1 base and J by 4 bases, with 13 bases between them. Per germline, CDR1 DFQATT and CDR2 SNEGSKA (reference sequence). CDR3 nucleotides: TGCAGTGCTAGAGTCTTTGATGGGGGCTATGGCTACACCTTC. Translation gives CSARVFDGGYGYTF.

This CDR3 reads CASSPGWENYGYTF. The CDR3, as DNA: TGTGCCAGCAGCCCCGGTTGGGAGAACTATGGCTACACCTTC. V and J are TRBV5-4 and TRBJ1-2; no firm D call. The CDR3 runs to 14 residues. Deletions cut 4 bases from V and 2 bases from J, with 12 bases between. Germline V gene sequence: CDR1 SGHNT, CDR2 YYREEE (reference sequence).

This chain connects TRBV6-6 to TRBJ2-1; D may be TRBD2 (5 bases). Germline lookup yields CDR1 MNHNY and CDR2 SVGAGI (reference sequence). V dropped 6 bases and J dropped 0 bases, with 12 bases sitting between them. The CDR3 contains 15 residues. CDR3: CASRGLGSSYNEQFF. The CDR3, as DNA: TGTGCCAGCAGAGGCCTAGGGAGCTCCTACAATGAGCAGTTCTTC.

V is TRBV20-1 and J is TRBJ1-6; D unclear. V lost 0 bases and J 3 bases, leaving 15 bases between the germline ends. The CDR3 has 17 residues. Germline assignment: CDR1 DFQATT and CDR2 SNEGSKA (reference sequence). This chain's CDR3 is CSAREGVGSDYNSPLHF. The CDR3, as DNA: TGCAGTGCTAGAGAAGGAGTGGGGTCAGACTATAATTCACCCCTCCACTTT.

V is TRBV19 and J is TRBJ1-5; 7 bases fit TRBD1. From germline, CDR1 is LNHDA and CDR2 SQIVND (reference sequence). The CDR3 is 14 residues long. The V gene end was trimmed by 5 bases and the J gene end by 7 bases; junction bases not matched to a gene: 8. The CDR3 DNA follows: TGTGCCAGTAGTGGGACAGCTTTCGACCAGCCCCAGCATTTT. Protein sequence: CASSGTAFDQPQHF.

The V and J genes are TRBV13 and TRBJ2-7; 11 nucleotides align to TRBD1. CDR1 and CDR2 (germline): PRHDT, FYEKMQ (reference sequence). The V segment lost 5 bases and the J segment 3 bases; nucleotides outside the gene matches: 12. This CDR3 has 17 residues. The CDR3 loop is CASSQITGTGGNYEQYF. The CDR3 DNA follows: TGTGCCAGCAGCCAAATCACCGGGACAGGGGGAAACTACGAGCAGTACTTC.

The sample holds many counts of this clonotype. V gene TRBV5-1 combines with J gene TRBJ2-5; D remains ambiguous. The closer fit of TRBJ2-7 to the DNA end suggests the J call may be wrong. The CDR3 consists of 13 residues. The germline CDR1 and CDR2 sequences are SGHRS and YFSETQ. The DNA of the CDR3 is TGCGCCAGCACCTATGGGGATTGGGACGAGCAGTACTTC. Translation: CASTYGDWDEQYF.

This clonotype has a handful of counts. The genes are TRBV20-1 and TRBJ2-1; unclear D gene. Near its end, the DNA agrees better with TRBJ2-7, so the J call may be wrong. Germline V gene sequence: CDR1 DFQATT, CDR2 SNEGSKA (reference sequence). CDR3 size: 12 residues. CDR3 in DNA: TGCAGTGCTAGGACACTCAACAATGAGCAGTACTTC. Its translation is CSARTLNNEQYF.

CDR3 loop: CVSGLRGETQYF. In DNA, the CDR3 is TGTGTATCAGGCCTCAGGGGGGAGACCCAGTACTTC. The V gene is TRBV12-3 or TRBV12-4, the J gene TRBJ2-5; 7 nucleotides agree with TRBD1. The CDR3 is 12 amino acids.

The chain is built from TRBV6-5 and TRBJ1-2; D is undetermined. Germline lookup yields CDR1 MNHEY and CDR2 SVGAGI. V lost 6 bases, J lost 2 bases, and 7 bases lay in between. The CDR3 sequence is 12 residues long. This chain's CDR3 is CASRKENYGYTF. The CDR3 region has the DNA TGTGCCAGCAGAAAGGAAAACTATGGCTACACCTTC.

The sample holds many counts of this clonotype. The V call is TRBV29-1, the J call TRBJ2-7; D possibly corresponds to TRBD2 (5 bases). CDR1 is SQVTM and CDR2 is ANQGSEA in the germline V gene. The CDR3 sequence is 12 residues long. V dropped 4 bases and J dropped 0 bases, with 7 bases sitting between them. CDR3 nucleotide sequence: TGCAGCGTTGTAGCGATCTCCTACGAGCAGTACTTC. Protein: CSVVAISYEQYF.

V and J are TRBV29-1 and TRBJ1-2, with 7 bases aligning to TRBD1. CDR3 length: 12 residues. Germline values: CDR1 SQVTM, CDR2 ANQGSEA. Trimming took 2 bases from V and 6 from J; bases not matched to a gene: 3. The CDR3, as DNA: TGCAGCGTTGAAAGGGGACAGAATGGCTACACCTTC. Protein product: CSVERGQNGYTF.

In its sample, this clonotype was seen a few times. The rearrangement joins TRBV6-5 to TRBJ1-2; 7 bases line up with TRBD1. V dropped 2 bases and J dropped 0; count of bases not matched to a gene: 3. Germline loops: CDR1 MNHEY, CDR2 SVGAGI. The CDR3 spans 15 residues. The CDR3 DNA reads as TGTGCCAGCAGTTACGGGACAGATTCTAACTATGGCTACACCTTC. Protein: CASSYGTDSNYGYTF.

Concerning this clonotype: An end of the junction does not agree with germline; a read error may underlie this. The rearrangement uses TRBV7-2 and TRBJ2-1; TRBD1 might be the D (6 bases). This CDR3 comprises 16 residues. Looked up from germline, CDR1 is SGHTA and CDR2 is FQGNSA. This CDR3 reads CASSLMTGRRYNGQFF. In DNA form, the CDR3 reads TGTGCCAGCAGCCTCATGACAGGACGGCGGTACAATGGGCAGTTCTTC.

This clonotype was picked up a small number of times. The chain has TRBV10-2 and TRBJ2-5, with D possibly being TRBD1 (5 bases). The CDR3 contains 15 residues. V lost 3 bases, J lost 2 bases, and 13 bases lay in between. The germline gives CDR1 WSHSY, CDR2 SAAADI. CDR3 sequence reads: CASSDNWGTQETQYF. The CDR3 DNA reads TGCGCCAGCAGTGATAATTGGGGCACTCAAGAGACCCAGTACTTC.

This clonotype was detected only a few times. The CDR3 loop reads CASSSTTRETQYF. CDR3 coding DNA: TGTGCCAGCAGCTCCACTACGCGGGAGACCCAGTACTTC. The chain links TRBV6-2 or TRBV6-3 to TRBJ2-5; D is undetermined. The V gene lost 6 bases and the J gene lost 5 bases, with 13 bases spanning the gap. CDR1 and CDR2 from the germline V gene are MNHEY and SVGEGT. The CDR3 has 13 amino acids.

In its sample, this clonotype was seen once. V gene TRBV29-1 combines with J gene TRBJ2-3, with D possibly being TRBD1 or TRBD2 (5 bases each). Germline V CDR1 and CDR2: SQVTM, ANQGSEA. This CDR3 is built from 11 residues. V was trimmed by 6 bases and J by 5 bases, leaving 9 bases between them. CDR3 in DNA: TGCAGCGTCGTGGGGGTAGATACGCAGTATTTT. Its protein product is CSVVGVDTQYF.

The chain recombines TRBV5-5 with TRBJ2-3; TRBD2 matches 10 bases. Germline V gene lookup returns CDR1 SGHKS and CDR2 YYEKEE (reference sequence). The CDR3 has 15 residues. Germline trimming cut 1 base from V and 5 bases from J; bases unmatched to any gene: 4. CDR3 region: CASSLTRLAGDTQYF. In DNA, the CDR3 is TGTGCCAGCAGCTTGACGCGACTAGCGGGAGATACGCAGTATTTT. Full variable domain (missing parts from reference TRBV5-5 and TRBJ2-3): DAGVTQSPTHLIKTRGQQVTLRCSPISGHKSVSWYQQVLGQGPQFIFQYYEKEERGRGNFPDRFSARQFPNYSSELNVNALLLGDSALYLCASSLTRLAGDTQYFGPGTRLTVL.

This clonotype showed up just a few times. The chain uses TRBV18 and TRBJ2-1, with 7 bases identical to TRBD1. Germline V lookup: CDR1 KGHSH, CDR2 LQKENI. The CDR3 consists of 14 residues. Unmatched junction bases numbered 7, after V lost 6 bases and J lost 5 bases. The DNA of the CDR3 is TGTGCCAGCTCGCCGCCCGGGACAGACAATGAGCAGTTCTTC. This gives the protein CASSPPGTDNEQFF. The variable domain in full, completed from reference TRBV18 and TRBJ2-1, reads NAGVMQNPRHLVRRRGQEARLRCSPMKGHSHVYWYRQLPEEGLKFMVYLQKENIIDESGMPKERFSAEFPKEGPSILRIQQVVRGDSAAYFCASSPPGTDNEQFFGPGTRLTVL.

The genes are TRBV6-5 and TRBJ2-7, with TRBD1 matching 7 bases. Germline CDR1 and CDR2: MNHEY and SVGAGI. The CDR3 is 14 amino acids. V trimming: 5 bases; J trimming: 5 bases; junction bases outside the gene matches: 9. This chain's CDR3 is CASSLDRVSHEQYF. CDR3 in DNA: TGTGCCAGCAGTCTCGACAGGGTCAGCCACGAGCAGTACTTC.

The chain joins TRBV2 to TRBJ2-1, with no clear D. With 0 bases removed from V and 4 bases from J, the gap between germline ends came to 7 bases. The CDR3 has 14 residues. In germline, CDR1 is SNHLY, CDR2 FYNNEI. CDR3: CASSEALGYNEQFF. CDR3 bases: TGTGCCAGCAGTGAAGCGCTCGGGTACAATGAGCAGTTCTTC.

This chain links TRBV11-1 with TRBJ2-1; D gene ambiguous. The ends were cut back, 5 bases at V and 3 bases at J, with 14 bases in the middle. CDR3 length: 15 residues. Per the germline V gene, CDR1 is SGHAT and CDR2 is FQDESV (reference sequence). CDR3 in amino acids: CASSSMSHFYNEQFF. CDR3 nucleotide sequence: TGTGCCAGCAGCAGCATGTCACACTTCTACAATGAGCAGTTCTTC.